This TCR beta chain comes out of a study of blood T cell repertoires in COVID-19. Turning to the study itself: Acute and convalescent COVID-19 specimens originated in the United States, Italy and Spain. T cells, B-cell-depleted T cells, or PBMCs provided the cDNA or gDNA that served as material.

Per germline, CDR1 MNHEY and CDR2 SVGAGI. There are 16 residues in the CDR3. V lost 0 bases and J lost 6, with 16 bases in between. Clones were sequenced by immunoSEQ multiplex PCR, and TCRdb holds only the in-frame ones, with some missing. The table lists under 250,000 clones, around nine tenths of them singletons. The chain has TRBV6-5 and TRBJ2-3; D not resolved. This sequence was found in a woman aged 60-70 years with acute or convalescent COVID-19. Material for sequencing was peripheral blood. DNA of the CDR3: TGTGCCAGCAGTTACTCGAACCGGCAGGCTAAGGATACGCAGTATTTT. Translating gives CASSYSNRQAKDTQYF.